The rows below give T cell receptor beta chains drawn from one sample of a study of T-cell reconstitution after alpha-beta-depleted transplantation in children. MiXCR was run by TCRdb on the PCR reads, yielding one entry per CDR3 protein. Counted here are about 610,000 distinct CDR3 sequences, about 10% occurring once; the ten biggest clones make up less than 5%. The sample consisted of PBMCs from the stem cell graft donor, taken from the stem cell graft. Receptor source: a human donor who donated a stem cell graft to a child with acute myeloid leukemia. The CDR3 runs from the conserved cysteine through the conserved F or W. A D gene is named only where the DNA matches it firmly. Clone size is shown for a subset of rows, as once, few, many or a class of expanded clone.

>TRBJ1-2|16|many|TRBV20-1|NA
TGCAGTGCTAGAGGCCAAGAGGGACCGACCTGGGGGGGCTACACCTTC
CSARGQEGPTWGGYTF
>TRBJ1-3|15|NA|TRBV9|TRBD1
TGTGCCAGCAGCGACAACAGGGGCTCTGGAAACACCATATATTTT
CASSDNRGSGNTIYF
>TRBJ2-7|12|many|TRBV29-1|NA
TGCAGCGTTGTACTAGAGGGGTACGAGCAGTACTTC
CSVVLEGYEQYF
>TRBJ2-6|16|few|TRBV29-1|NA
TGCAGCGTTGAGGTCGGTACCAGCTCTGGGGCCAACGTCCTGACTTTC
CSVEVGTSSGANVLTF
>TRBJ2-1|13|NA|TRBV15|NA
TGTGCCACGCGCCTGACCGTGATCGATGAGCAGTTCTTC
CATRLTVIDEQFF
>TRBJ1-1|13|few|TRBV5-1|NA
TGCGCCAGCAGGGACCCAGGGAACACTGAAGCTTTCTTT
CASRDPGNTEAFF
>TRBJ2-7|14|few|TRBV6-2/TRBV6-3|TRBD2
TGTGCCACCTGGACTAGCGGGAGGAGATACGAGCAGTACTTC
CATWTSGRRYEQYF
>TRBJ2-1|11|NA|TRBV14|NA
TGTGCCAGCAGAGAGAGCGGTGAGCAGTTCTTC
CASRESGEQFF
>TRBJ2-5|13|many|TRBV29-1|NA
TGCAGCGTTGCGGGAAAATATGAAGAGACCCAGTACTTC
CSVAGKYEETQYF
>TRBJ2-7|14|few|TRBV7-3|NA
TGTGCCAGCAGCTTAACTCAAGACCGGCGCGAGCAGTACTTC
CASSLTQDRREQYF
>TRBJ1-2|14|NA|TRBV5-6|NA
TGTGCCAGCAGCTTGGGACAGGTCCACTATGGCTACACCTTC
CASSLGQVHYGYTF
>TRBJ1-1|13|NA|TRBV27|NA
TGTGCCAGCAGTGTCCGATGGAAGGGTGAAGCTTTCTTT
CASSVRWKGEAFF
>TRBJ1-5|14|many|TRBV7-2|TRBD1
TGTGCCAGCAGCTCTGGGACAGGCAATCAGCCCCAGCATTTT
CASSSGTGNQPQHF
>TRBJ2-2|15|few|TRBV29-1|TRBD1
TGCAGCGTTGTGAGTTTGACAGGGGTTTCGAGGGAGCTGTTTTTT
CSVVSLTGVSRELFF
>TRBJ2-5|14|NA|TRBV20-1|NA
TGCAGTGCTAGAAGCGGGATAGGGGGGGAGACCCAGTACTTC
CSARSGIGGETQYF
>TRBJ2-2|15|many|TRBV7-9|NA
TGTGCCAGCAGCGCGCGGGACAGCGGCACCGGGGAGCTGTTTTTT
CASSARDSGTGELFF